Shown below are 3 T cell receptor beta chains from a single sample sequenced in a study (dated by TCRdb to the mid-2010s). Tregs were isolated as CD4+CD25+CD127-/low cells. The protocol used for the library was 5' RACE. Sequencing instrument: Illumina MiSeq. TCRdb itself trimmed the public reads at Q25 with fastp, ran MiXCR and retained productive beta chains. Here each entry gathers all rows of one CDR3 protein and keeps the most common genes and DNA. The sample has 40,000 to 55,000 distinct CDR3 sequences on record, over 20% of them singletons. 3.5% to 4.5% of the sample is held by the ten biggest clonotypes. Sequencing input: Tregs sorted from a lymph node. All receptors come from a female donor with breast cancer.

This chain links TRBV27 with TRBJ2-1, with 7 nucleotides matching TRBD2. The CDR3 is 14 amino acids. Germline lookup yields CDR1 MNHEY and CDR2 SMNVEV (reference sequence). The ends lost 6 bases at V and 9 bases at J; junction bases unmatched: 11. In nucleotides, the CDR3 is TGTGCCAGCAGGGGTAGTGGGAGGGCAGGTGAGCAGTTCTTC. This encodes CASRGSGRAGEQFF.

This clonotype was observed a few times. The V gene is TRBV7-9, the J gene TRBJ2-1, with D unclear. V was clipped by 3 bases and J by 3 bases, with 15 bases between them. The germline V gene has CDR1 SEHNR and CDR2 FQNEAQ (reference sequence). This CDR3 spans 16 amino acids. The DNA for the CDR3 is TGTGCCAGCAGCTTCCGGTCCTCGCCCCTCTACAATGAGCAGTTCTTC. It encodes CASSFRSSPLYNEQFF.

Only a few counts were recorded for this clonotype. The chain joins TRBV5-5 to TRBJ2-3; D tentatively fits TRBD1 or TRBD2 (6 bases each). This CDR3 has 14 residues. The V and J ends lost 2 bases and 6 bases respectively, with 13 bases between them. CDR1 and CDR2 (germline): SGHKS, YYEKEE (reference sequence). CDR3 nucleotide sequence: TGTGCCAGCAGCTTAATGGGGGGCGAGGATACGCAGTATTTT. Protein: CASSLMGGEDTQYF.